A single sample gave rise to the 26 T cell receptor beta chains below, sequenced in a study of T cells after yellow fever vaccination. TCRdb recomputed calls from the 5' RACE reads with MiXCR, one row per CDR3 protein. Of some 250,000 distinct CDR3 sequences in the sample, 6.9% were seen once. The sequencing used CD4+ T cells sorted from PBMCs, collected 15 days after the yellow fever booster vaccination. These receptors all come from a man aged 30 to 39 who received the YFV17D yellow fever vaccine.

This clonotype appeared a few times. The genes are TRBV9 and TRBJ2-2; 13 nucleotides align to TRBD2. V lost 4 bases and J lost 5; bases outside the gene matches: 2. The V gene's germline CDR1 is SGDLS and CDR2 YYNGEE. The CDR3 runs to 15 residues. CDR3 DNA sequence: TGTGCCAGCAGCTGGACTAGCGGGGGAACCGGGGAGCTGTTTTTT. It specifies CASSWTSGGTGELFF.

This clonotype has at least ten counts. The CDR3 sequence: CASKIAETQYF. In DNA, the CDR3 is TGTGCCAGCAAGATCGCAGAGACCCAGTACTTC. The gene calls are TRBV2 and TRBJ2-5; D unclear. The CDR3 runs 11 residues. Trimming cost V 7 bases and J 4 bases, with 7 bases left between them. Per germline, CDR1 SNHLY and CDR2 FYNNEI.

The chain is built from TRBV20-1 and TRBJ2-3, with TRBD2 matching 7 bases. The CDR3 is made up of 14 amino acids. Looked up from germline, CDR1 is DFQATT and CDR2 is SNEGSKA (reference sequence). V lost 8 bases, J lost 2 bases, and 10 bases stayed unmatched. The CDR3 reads CSTPPGGSTDTQYF. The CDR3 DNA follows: TGCAGTACGCCTCCGGGGGGATCCACAGATACGCAGTATTTT.

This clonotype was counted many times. CDR3 sequence (DNA): TGTGCCAGCAGCCCACAAGGAGGGGGCTCCTACAATGAGCAGTTCTTC. Encoded protein: CASSPQGGGSYNEQFF. V usage is TRBV7-3 and J usage is TRBJ2-1, with D perhaps matching TRBD1 or TRBD2 (6 bases each). The germline gives CDR1 SGHTA, CDR2 FQGTGA. V was cut by 5 bases and J by 0 bases, with 14 bases left in between. The length of the CDR3 is 16 residues. The whole variable domain, filled in from reference TRBV7-3 and TRBJ2-1, reads GAGVSQTPSNKVTEKGKYVELRCDPISGHTALYWYRQSLGQGPEFLIYFQGTGAADDSGLPNDRFFAVRPEGSVSTLKIQRTERGDSAVYLCASSPQGGGSYNEQFFGPGTRLTVL.

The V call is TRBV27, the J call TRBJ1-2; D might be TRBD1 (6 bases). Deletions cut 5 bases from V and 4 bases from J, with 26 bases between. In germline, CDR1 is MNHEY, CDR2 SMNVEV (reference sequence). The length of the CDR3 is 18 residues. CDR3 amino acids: CASSGTFLQGFTLYGYTF. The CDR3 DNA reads TGTGCCAGCAGTGGGACCTTCTTACAGGGTTTCACGCTCTATGGCTACACCTTC.

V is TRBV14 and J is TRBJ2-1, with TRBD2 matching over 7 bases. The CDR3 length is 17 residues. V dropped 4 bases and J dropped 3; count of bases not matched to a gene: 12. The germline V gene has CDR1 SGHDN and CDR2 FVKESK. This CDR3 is CASSPRVGGRSYNEQFF. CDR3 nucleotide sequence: TGTGCCAGCAGCCCCCGAGTCGGCGGGAGAAGCTACAATGAGCAGTTCTTC.

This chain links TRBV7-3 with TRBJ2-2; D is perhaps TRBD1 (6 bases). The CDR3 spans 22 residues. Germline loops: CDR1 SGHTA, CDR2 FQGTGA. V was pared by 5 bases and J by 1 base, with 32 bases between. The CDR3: CASSEKAHLKNRTGRNTGELFF. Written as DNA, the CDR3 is TGTGCCAGCAGCGAAAAAGCCCACCTTAAGAACAGAACAGGGAGGAACACCGGGGAGCTGTTTTTT. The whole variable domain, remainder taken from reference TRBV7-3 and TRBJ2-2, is GAGVSQTPSNKVTEKGKYVELRCDPISGHTALYWYRQSLGQGPEFLIYFQGTGAADDSGLPNDRFFAVRPEGSVSTLKIQRTERGDSAVYLCASSEKAHLKNRTGRNTGELFFGEGSRLTVL.

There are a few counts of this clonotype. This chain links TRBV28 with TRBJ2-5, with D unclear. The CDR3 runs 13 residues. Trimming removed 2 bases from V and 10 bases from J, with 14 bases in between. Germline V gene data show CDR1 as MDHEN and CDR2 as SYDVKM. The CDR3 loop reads CASSLKTPGDQYF. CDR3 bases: TGTGCCAGCAGTTTAAAGACTCCTGGAGACCAGTACTTC. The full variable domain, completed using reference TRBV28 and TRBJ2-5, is DVKVTQSSRYLVKRTGEKVFLECVQDMDHENMFWYRQDPGLGLRLIYFSYDVKMKEKGDIPEGYSVSREKKERFSLILESASTNQTSMYLCASSLKTPGDQYFGPGTRLLVL.

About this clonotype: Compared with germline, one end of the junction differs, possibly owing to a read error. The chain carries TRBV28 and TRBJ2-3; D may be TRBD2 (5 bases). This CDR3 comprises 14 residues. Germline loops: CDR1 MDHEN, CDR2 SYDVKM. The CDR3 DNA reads TGTGCCAGCAGTATGAGCGGATTCACTGATACGCACTATTTT. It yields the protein CASSMSGFTDTHYF.

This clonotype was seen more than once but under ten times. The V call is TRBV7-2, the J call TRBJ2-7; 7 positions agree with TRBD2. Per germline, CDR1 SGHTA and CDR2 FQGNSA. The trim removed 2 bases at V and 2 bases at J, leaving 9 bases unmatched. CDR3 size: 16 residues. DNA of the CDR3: TGTGCCAGCAGCTTAATGGGCGGGAGCACCGCCTACGAGCAGTACTTC. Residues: CASSLMGGSTAYEQYF.

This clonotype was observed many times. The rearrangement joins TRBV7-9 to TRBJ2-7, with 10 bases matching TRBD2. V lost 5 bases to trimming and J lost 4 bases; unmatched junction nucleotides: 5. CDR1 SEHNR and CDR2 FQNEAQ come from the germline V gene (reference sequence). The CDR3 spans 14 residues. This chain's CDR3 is CASSPSGSLYEQYF. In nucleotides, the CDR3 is TGTGCCAGCAGCCCTAGCGGGAGTCTGTACGAGCAGTACTTC.

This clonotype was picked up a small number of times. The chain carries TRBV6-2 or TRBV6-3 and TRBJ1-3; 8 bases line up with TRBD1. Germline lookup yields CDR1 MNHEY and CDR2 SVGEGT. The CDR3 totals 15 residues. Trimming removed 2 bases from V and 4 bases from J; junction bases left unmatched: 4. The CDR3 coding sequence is TGTGCCAGCAGTTACGCCAGGACAGGGGGAAACACCATATATTTT. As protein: CASSYARTGGNTIYF.

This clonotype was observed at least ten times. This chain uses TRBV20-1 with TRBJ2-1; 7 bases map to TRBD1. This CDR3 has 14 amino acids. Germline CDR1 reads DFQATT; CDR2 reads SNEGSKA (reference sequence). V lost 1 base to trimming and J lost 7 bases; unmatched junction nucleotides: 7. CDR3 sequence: CSARGQGPGNEQFF. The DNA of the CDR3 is TGCAGTGCTAGAGGACAGGGCCCGGGGAATGAGCAGTTCTTC.

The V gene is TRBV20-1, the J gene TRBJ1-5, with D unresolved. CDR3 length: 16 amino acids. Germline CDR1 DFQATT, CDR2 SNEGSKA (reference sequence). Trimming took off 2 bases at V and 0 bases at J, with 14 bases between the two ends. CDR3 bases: TGCAGTGCTAGAAAGGCAGGCCCCTATAGCAATCAGCCCCAGCATTTT. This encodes CSARKAGPYSNQPQHF.

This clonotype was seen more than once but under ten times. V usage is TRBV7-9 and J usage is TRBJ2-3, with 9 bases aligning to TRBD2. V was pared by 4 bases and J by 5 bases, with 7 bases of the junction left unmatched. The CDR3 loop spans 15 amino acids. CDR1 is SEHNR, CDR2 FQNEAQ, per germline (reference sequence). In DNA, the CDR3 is TGTGCCAGCAGCTCCGGGACTAGCTCGGGAGATACGCAGTATTTT. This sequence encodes CASSSGTSSGDTQYF.

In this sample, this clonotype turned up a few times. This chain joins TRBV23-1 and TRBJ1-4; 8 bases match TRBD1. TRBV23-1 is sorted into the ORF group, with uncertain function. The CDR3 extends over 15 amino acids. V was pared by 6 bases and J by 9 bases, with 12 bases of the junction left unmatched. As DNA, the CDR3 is TGCGCCAGCAGCCAGGAGCAGGGGGCAAAGAAAAAACTGTTTTTT. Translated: CASSQEQGAKKKLFF.

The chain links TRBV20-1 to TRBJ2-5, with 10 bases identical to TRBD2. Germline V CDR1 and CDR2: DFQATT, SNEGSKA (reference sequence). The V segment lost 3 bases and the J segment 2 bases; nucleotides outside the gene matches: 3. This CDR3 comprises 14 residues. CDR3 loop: CSASWTSGQETQYF. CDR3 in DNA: TGCAGTGCTAGCTGGACTAGCGGACAAGAGACCCAGTACTTC.

The CDR3 DNA is TGTGCCAGCTCACCCGCCCTTTACAATGAGCAGTTCTTC. Its translation is CASSPALYNEQFF. The gene calls are TRBV18 and TRBJ2-1; D remains ambiguous. V was clipped by 3 bases and J by 4 bases, with 7 bases between them. In germline, CDR1 is KGHSH, CDR2 LQKENI. The length of the CDR3 is 13 residues.

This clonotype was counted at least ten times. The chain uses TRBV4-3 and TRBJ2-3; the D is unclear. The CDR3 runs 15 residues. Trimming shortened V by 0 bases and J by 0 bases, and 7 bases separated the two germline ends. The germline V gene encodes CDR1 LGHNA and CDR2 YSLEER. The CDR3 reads CASSQEYPSTDTQYF. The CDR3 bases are TGCGCCAGCAGCCAAGAATACCCTAGCACAGATACGCAGTATTTT.

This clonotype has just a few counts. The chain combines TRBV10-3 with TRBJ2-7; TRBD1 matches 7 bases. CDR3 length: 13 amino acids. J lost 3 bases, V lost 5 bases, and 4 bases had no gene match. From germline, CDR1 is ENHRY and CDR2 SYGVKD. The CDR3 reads CAISTGQSYEQYF. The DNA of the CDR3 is TGTGCCATCAGTACGGGACAGAGCTACGAGCAGTACTTC.

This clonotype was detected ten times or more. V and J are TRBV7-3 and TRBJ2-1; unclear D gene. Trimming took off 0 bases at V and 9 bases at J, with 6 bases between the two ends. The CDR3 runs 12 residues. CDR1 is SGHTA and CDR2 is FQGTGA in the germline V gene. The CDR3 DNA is TGTGCCAGCAGCTTAACTGGCCGTGAGCAGTTCTTC. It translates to CASSLTGREQFF.

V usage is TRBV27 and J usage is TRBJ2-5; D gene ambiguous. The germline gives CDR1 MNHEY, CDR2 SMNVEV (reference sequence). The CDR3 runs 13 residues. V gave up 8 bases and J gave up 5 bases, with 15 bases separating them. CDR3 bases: TGTGCCAGCGGCGGCCAGGTGCACGAGACCCAGTACTTC. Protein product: CASGGQVHETQYF.

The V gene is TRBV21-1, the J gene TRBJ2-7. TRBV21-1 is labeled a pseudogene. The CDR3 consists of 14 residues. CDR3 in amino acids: CASSRRWGSYEQYF. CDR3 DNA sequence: TGTGCCAGCAGCAGACGGTGGGGCTCCTACGAGCAGTACTTC.

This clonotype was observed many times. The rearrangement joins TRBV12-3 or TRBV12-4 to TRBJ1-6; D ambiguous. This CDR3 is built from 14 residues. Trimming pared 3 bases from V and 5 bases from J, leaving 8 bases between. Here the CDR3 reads CASSFRGDNSPLHF. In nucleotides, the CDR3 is TGTGCCAGCAGTTTTCGCGGGGATAATTCACCCCTCCACTTT.

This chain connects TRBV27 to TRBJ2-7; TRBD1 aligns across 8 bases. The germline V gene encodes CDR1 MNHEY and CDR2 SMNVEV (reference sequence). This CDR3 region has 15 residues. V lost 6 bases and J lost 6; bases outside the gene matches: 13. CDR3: CASRLRRGQGLEQYF. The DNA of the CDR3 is TGTGCCAGCAGACTCAGGCGTGGACAGGGCCTCGAGCAGTACTTC.

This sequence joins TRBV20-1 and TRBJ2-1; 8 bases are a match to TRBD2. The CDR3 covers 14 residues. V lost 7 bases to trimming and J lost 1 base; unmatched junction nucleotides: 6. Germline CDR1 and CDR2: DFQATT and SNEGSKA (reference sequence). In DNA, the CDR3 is TGCAGTGGCCGGGGGGGGGGATCCTACAATGAGCAGTTCTTC. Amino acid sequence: CSGRGGGSYNEQFF.